Listed below are T cell receptor beta chains from one sample, sequenced in a study of PD-L1 blockade in urothelial cancer. The method was immunoSEQ multiplex PCR; TCRdb's version includes in-frame clones alone and lacks a portion of them. Of some 45,000 clones listed, around 88% were seen once; the top ten hold roughly 3.9%. The input for sequencing was PBMCs, taken around atezolizumab (anti-PD-L1) treatment. The receptors here all came from a man older than 75 with urothelial cancer. Both conserved end residues are part of each CDR3. A D gene is named only where the DNA matches it firmly. Rows give clone size only sometimes, using once, few, many, or a class for an expanded clone.

d_gene: TRBD1
abundance: .
v_gene: TRBV10-3
j_gene: TRBJ1-5
CDR3aa: CAISSTGDQPQHF
CDR3nt: TGTGCCATCAGTTCTACAGGGGATCAGCCCCAGCATTTT

d_gene: .
abundance: .
v_gene: TRBV19
j_gene: TRBJ1-4
CDR3aa: CASSTQGRGGDEKLFF
CDR3nt: TGTGCCAGTAGTACCCAAGGAAGGGGGGGAGATGAAAAACTGTTTTTT

d_gene: TRBD2
abundance: .
v_gene: TRBV7-9
j_gene: TRBJ2-3
CDR3aa: CASSLWTSGSTDTQYF
CDR3nt: TGTGCCAGCAGCTTATGGACTAGCGGTAGCACAGATACGCAGTATTTT

d_gene: .
abundance: .
v_gene: TRBV28
j_gene: TRBJ2-7
CDR3aa: CASSFRSGRGEQYF
CDR3nt: TGTGCCAGCAGTTTCCGGTCGGGCCGCGGGGAGCAGTACTTC

d_gene: TRBD1
abundance: .
v_gene: TRBV28
j_gene: TRBJ1-5
CDR3aa: CATNRQGLRPQHF
CDR3nt: TGTGCCACCAATAGACAGGGACTTCGGCCCCAGCATTTT

d_gene: .
abundance: .
v_gene: TRBV9
j_gene: TRBJ2-5
CDR3aa: CASSPPGDRETQYF
CDR3nt: TGTGCCAGCAGCCCCCCCGGGGATAGGGAGACCCAGTACTTC

d_gene: .
abundance: .
v_gene: TRBV9
j_gene: TRBJ2-2
CDR3aa: CASSPHQRANTGELFF
CDR3nt: TGTGCCAGCAGCCCGCATCAGCGGGCGAACACCGGGGAGCTGTTTTTT

d_gene: .
abundance: few
v_gene: TRBV29-1
j_gene: TRBJ2-7
CDR3aa: CSVYTSYEQYF
CDR3nt: TGCAGCGTTTACACCTCCTACGAGCAGTACTTC

d_gene: TRBD1
abundance: .
v_gene: TRBV28
j_gene: TRBJ2-7
CDR3aa: CASSLGQGYQQYF
CDR3nt: TGTGCCAGCAGTCTGGGACAGGGGTATCAGCAGTACTTC

d_gene: .
abundance: .
v_gene: TRBV5-6
j_gene: TRBJ1-1
CDR3aa: CASSLASAAEAFF
CDR3nt: TGTGCCAGCAGCTTGGCCTCGGCGGCCGAGGCTTTCTTT

d_gene: TRBD1
abundance: .
v_gene: TRBV7-2
j_gene: TRBJ2-2
CDR3aa: CASSIDRGAGGELFF
CDR3nt: TGTGCCAGCAGCATCGACAGGGGCGCTGGCGGGGAGCTGTTTTTT

d_gene: TRBD1
abundance: .
v_gene: TRBV6-5
j_gene: TRBJ2-5
CDR3aa: CASSYSDRGKTQYF
CDR3nt: TGTGCCAGCAGTTACTCAGACAGGGGGAAGACCCAGTACTTC

d_gene: .
abundance: .
v_gene: TRBV7-8
j_gene: TRBJ2-3
CDR3aa: CASSLRGGDTDTQYF
CDR3nt: TGTGCCAGCAGCTTACGGGGCGGGGACACAGATACGCAGTATTTT

d_gene: .
abundance: .
v_gene: TRBV19
j_gene: TRBJ1-2
CDR3aa: CASSITDGNGYTF
CDR3nt: TGTGCCAGTAGTATTACCGACGGGAATGGCTACACCTTC

d_gene: .
abundance: once
v_gene: TRBV28
j_gene: TRBJ1-1
CDR3aa: CASTSSVRNTEAFF
CDR3nt: TGTGCCAGCACCTCATCTGTGAGGAACACTGAAGCTTTCTTT

d_gene: .
abundance: .
v_gene: TRBV5-4
j_gene: TRBJ2-7
CDR3aa: CASSKGLYEQYF
CDR3nt: TGTGCCAGCAGCAAGGGGCTGTACGAGCAGTACTTC

d_gene: .
abundance: few
v_gene: TRBV6-5
j_gene: TRBJ1-2
CDR3aa: CASSYQVNYGYTF
CDR3nt: TGTGCCAGCAGTTACCAGGTTAACTATGGCTACACCTTC

d_gene: .
abundance: few
v_gene: TRBV6-5
j_gene: TRBJ1-1
CDR3aa: CASRAYTEAFF
CDR3nt: TGTGCCAGCAGGGCCTACACTGAAGCTTTCTTT

d_gene: .
abundance: .
v_gene: TRBV11-2
j_gene: TRBJ2-3
CDR3aa: CASSSGVAGTDTQYF
CDR3nt: TGTGCCAGCAGCTCGGGGGTAGCGGGCACAGATACGCAGTATTTT